A selection of T cell receptor beta chains follows, all from one sample in a study of T cell changes during pregnancy in multiple sclerosis. TCRdb's copy holds only in-frame clones and misses some; the assay was immunoSEQ multiplex PCR. The sample records about 64,000 clones, around 90% being singletons. This sample comprised peripheral blood, obtained in the second trimester of pregnancy. The source of these receptors is a female donor with multiple sclerosis, enrolled in a pregnancy study. CDR3s include the opening cysteine and the closing phenylalanine or tryptophan. The D gene is left open where the match is weak. Part of the rows lack a size; the others show once, few, many or a class for expanded clones.

clone size: NA
J gene: TRBJ2-7
D gene: NA
V gene: TRBV5-6
CDR3 protein: CASSWSSYEQYF
CDR3 DNA: TGTGCCAGCAGCTGGAGCTCCTACGAGCAGTACTTC

clone size: NA
J gene: TRBJ2-7
D gene: TRBD1
V gene: TRBV7-8
CDR3 protein: CASSFRQGVSYEQYF
CDR3 DNA: TGTGCCAGCAGCTTTCGACAGGGAGTAAGCTACGAGCAGTACTTC

clone size: NA
J gene: TRBJ2-5
D gene: NA
V gene: TRBV6-1
CDR3 protein: CASSEVAGQETQYF
CDR3 DNA: TGTGCCAGCAGTGAAGTGGCGGGCCAAGAGACCCAGTACTTC

clone size: NA
J gene: TRBJ2-5
D gene: TRBD1
V gene: TRBV10-3
CDR3 protein: CAISGQGETQYF
CDR3 DNA: TGTGCCATCAGTGGACAGGGGGAGACCCAGTACTTC

clone size: NA
J gene: TRBJ2-2
D gene: NA
V gene: TRBV19
CDR3 protein: CASSRSGRLTGELFF
CDR3 DNA: TGTGCCAGTAGTAGATCCGGGAGACTGACCGGGGAGCTGTTTTTT

clone size: NA
J gene: TRBJ1-1
D gene: NA
V gene: TRBV5-1
CDR3 protein: CASSLGGLRNTEAFF
CDR3 DNA: TGCGCCAGCAGCTTGGGTGGACTGAGGAACACTGAAGCTTTCTTT

clone size: NA
J gene: TRBJ2-5
D gene: TRBD1
V gene: TRBV10-3
CDR3 protein: CAISGRQGDETQYF
CDR3 DNA: TGTGCCATCAGTGGCCGACAGGGGGACGAGACCCAGTACTTC

clone size: NA
J gene: TRBJ1-5
D gene: TRBD1
V gene: TRBV4-1
CDR3 protein: CASSRQGANQPQHF
CDR3 DNA: TGCGCCAGCAGTCGACAGGGGGCAAATCAGCCCCAGCATTTT

clone size: NA
J gene: TRBJ2-7
D gene: NA
V gene: TRBV28
CDR3 protein: CASSFGDTSSYEQYF
CDR3 DNA: TGTGCCAGCAGTTTTGGTGATACGAGCTCCTACGAGCAGTACTTC

clone size: NA
J gene: TRBJ2-7
D gene: TRBD1
V gene: TRBV27
CDR3 protein: CARDSRDRDCEQYF
CDR3 DNA: TGTGCCAGAGATAGCCGGGACAGAGACTGCGAGCAGTACTTC

clone size: once
J gene: TRBJ1-2
D gene: TRBD1
V gene: TRBV2
CDR3 protein: CASSETDRGLSYGYTF
CDR3 DNA: TGTGCCAGCAGTGAAACAGACAGGGGGCTAAGCTATGGCTACACCTTC

clone size: NA
J gene: TRBJ1-2
D gene: NA
V gene: TRBV7-2
CDR3 protein: CASSSTGTGYTF
CDR3 DNA: TGTGCCAGCAGCTCCACAGGGACCGGCTACACCTTC

clone size: NA
J gene: TRBJ2-7
D gene: NA
V gene: TRBV4-2
CDR3 protein: CASSPWVGLHGTYEQYF
CDR3 DNA: TGTGCCAGCAGCCCATGGGTTGGACTGCACGGGACCTACGAGCAGTACTTC

clone size: NA
J gene: TRBJ1-1
D gene: NA
V gene: TRBV18
CDR3 protein: CASSPVTGTEAFF
CDR3 DNA: TGTGCCAGCTCACCGGTCACAGGGACTGAAGCTTTCTTT

clone size: NA
J gene: TRBJ2-5
D gene: TRBD1
V gene: TRBV5-8
CDR3 protein: CASSGGTGGPWETQYF
CDR3 DNA: TGTGCCAGCAGCGGGGGGACAGGGGGCCCTTGGGAGACCCAGTACTTC

clone size: NA
J gene: TRBJ2-3
D gene: NA
V gene: TRBV10-1
CDR3 protein: CASSEWSVDHSTDTQYF
CDR3 DNA: TGCGCCAGCAGTGAGTGGAGCGTCGATCATAGCACAGATACGCAGTATTTT

clone size: NA
J gene: TRBJ2-3
D gene: NA
V gene: TRBV5-6
CDR3 protein: CASSWTSTDTQYF
CDR3 DNA: TGTGCCAGCAGCTGGACTAGCACAGATACGCAGTATTTT

clone size: NA
J gene: TRBJ2-7
D gene: TRBD2
V gene: TRBV5-4
CDR3 protein: CASSLDGRRERSYEQYF
CDR3 DNA: TGTGCCAGCAGCTTGGATGGGAGGCGGGAGCGCTCCTACGAGCAGTACTTC

clone size: NA
J gene: TRBJ2-7
D gene: TRBD1
V gene: TRBV10-3
CDR3 protein: CAIKGTGTDYEQYF
CDR3 DNA: TGTGCCATCAAGGGGACAGGCACAGACTACGAGCAGTACTTC

clone size: NA
J gene: TRBJ1-1
D gene: NA
V gene: TRBV14
CDR3 protein: CASSQHPPGTEAFF
CDR3 DNA: TGTGCCAGCAGCCAACATCCCCCGGGCACTGAAGCTTTCTTT

clone size: NA
J gene: TRBJ2-2
D gene: TRBD2
V gene: TRBV28
CDR3 protein: CASSLLGGTGELFF
CDR3 DNA: TGTGCCAGCAGTTTATTGGGGGGGACCGGGGAGCTGTTTTTT

clone size: once
J gene: TRBJ2-5
D gene: NA
V gene: TRBV7-6
CDR3 protein: CASSLVNRETQYF
CDR3 DNA: TGTGCCAGCAGCTTAGTAAATCGGGAGACCCAGTACTTC

clone size: NA
J gene: TRBJ2-1
D gene: NA
V gene: TRBV19
CDR3 protein: CASSTSGAEQFF
CDR3 DNA: TGTGCCAGTAGCACGAGCGGTGCCGAGCAGTTCTTC

clone size: NA
J gene: TRBJ1-5
D gene: NA
V gene: TRBV5-8
CDR3 protein: CASSLAGRAELINQPQHF
CDR3 DNA: TGTGCCAGCAGCTTGGCCGGCAGGGCAGAGCTGATCAATCAGCCCCAGCATTTT

clone size: once
J gene: TRBJ1-1
D gene: TRBD1
V gene: TRBV4-3
CDR3 protein: CASSLRQGMRRAFF
CDR3 DNA: TGCGCCAGCAGCCTCCGACAGGGAATGCGCAGAGCTTTCTTT

clone size: NA
J gene: TRBJ2-7
D gene: NA
V gene: TRBV11-2
CDR3 protein: CASSAVGGSEQYF
CDR3 DNA: TGTGCCAGCAGCGCTGTCGGAGGGAGCGAGCAGTACTTC

clone size: NA
J gene: TRBJ2-1
D gene: TRBD2
V gene: TRBV2
CDR3 protein: CASSRSGLAGAGSYNEQFF
CDR3 DNA: TGTGCCAGCAGTCGGTCGGGACTAGCGGGCGCAGGCTCCTACAATGAGCAGTTCTTC

clone size: NA
J gene: TRBJ2-5
D gene: NA
V gene: TRBV5-1
CDR3 protein: CASSLGGIQETQYF
CDR3 DNA: TGCGCCAGCAGCTTGGGCGGAATCCAAGAGACCCAGTACTTC

clone size: NA
J gene: TRBJ1-2
D gene: TRBD1
V gene: TRBV6-5
CDR3 protein: CASRGDSEGSYGYTF
CDR3 DNA: TGTGCCAGCAGGGGGGACAGCGAGGGGAGCTATGGCTACACCTTC

clone size: NA
J gene: TRBJ1-1
D gene: NA
V gene: TRBV29-1
CDR3 protein: CSVFRGSEAFF
CDR3 DNA: TGCAGCGTTTTTAGGGGGTCTGAAGCTTTCTTT

clone size: NA
J gene: TRBJ2-7
D gene: TRBD2
V gene: TRBV5-4
CDR3 protein: CASSLGLAGGFTYEQYF
CDR3 DNA: TGTGCCAGCAGCTTAGGACTAGCGGGAGGGTTTACCTACGAGCAGTACTTC

clone size: NA
J gene: TRBJ2-1
D gene: TRBD2
V gene: TRBV5-1
CDR3 protein: CASSLDGGGRYNEQFF
CDR3 DNA: TGCGCCAGCAGCTTGGACGGGGGAGGGCGGTACAATGAGCAGTTCTTC

clone size: NA
J gene: TRBJ2-7
D gene: TRBD1
V gene: TRBV27
CDR3 protein: CASWDFGTGDYEQYF
CDR3 DNA: TGTGCCAGCTGGGATTTTGGGACAGGAGATTACGAGCAGTACTTC

clone size: NA
J gene: TRBJ2-3
D gene: NA
V gene: TRBV5-1
CDR3 protein: CASSSASSTDTQYF
CDR3 DNA: TGCGCCAGCAGCTCCGCGTCCAGCACAGATACGCAGTATTTT

clone size: NA
J gene: TRBJ1-2
D gene: TRBD1
V gene: TRBV5-1
CDR3 protein: CASSLGQGANYGYTF
CDR3 DNA: TGCGCCAGCAGCTTGGGACAGGGGGCGAACTATGGCTACACCTTC

clone size: NA
J gene: TRBJ2-4
D gene: TRBD1
V gene: TRBV5-1
CDR3 protein: CASSLGRTGVSIQYF
CDR3 DNA: TGCGCCAGCAGCTTGGGTAGGACAGGGGTAAGCATTCAGTACTTC

clone size: NA
J gene: TRBJ1-2
D gene: TRBD1
V gene: TRBV6-5
CDR3 protein: CASSYSEGQGSLGYTF
CDR3 DNA: TGTGCCAGCAGTTACTCTGAGGGACAGGGGTCCCTAGGCTACACCTTC